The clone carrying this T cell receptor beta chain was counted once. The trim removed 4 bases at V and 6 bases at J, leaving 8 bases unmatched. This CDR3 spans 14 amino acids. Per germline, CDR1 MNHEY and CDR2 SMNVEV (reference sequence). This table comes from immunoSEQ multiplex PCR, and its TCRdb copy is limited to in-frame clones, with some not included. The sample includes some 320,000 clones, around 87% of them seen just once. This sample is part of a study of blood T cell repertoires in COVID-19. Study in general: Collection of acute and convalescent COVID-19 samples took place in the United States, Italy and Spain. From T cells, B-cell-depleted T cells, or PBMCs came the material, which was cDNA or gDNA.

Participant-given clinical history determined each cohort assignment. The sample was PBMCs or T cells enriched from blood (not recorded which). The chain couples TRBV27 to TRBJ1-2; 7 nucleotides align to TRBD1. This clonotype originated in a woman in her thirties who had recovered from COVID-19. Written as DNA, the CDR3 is TGTGCCAGCAGTTCCTATGACAGGGCGGATGGCTACACCTTC. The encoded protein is CASSSYDRADGYTF.